This paragraph reports one T cell receptor (beta chain). The data stem from a study of T cell responses to AZD1222 COVID-19 vaccine. The assay was immunoSEQ multiplex PCR, and TCRdb's table has in-frame clones only and misses some. Among roughly 56,000 clones listed, about 81% were seen once. The input for sequencing was peripheral blood, taken 28 days after the second AZD1222 dose. The receptor was derived from an adult who received the AZD1222 COVID-19 vaccine.

The CDR3 here is CASSRSGTAATNEKLFF. The CDR3, as DNA: TGTGCCAGCAGTCGATCGGGGACCGCTGCAACTAATGAAAAACTGTTTTTT. This chain links TRBV3-1 (or the pseudogene TRBV3-2) with TRBJ1-4, with D possibly being TRBD1 (5 bases). CDR1 LGHDT and CDR2 YNNKEL come from the germline V gene (reference sequence). The CDR3 is 17 amino acids. Between the trimmed V and J ends, which lost 6 bases and 0 bases, there was a span of 17 bases.